These 11 T cell receptor beta chains originate from one sample sequenced in a study of graft-versus-host responses after intestinal transplantation. Assay: immunoSEQ multiplex PCR; the TCRdb copy retains only in-frame clones and omits some. The table includes tens of thousands of clones, 75% to 90% detected once. The sequencing here drew on PBMCs, taken approximately four weeks after intestinal transplant. The receptors originated from a human patient who received an intestinal transplant, so some T cells may come from the graft donor.

The chain links TRBV28 to TRBJ2-5; TRBD1 matches at 8 bases. Germline V gene sequence: CDR1 MDHEN, CDR2 SYDVKM. V dropped 2 bases and J dropped 6; count of bases not matched to a gene: 11. This CDR3 spans 16 amino acids. The CDR3 region is CASSLAGQGGVKTQYF. CDR3 DNA sequence: TGTGCCAGCAGTTTAGCCGGACAGGGAGGTGTAAAGACCCAGTACTTC.

The gene calls are TRBV2 and TRBJ2-7; D gene ambiguous. The CDR3 spans 14 residues. Germline CDR1 is SNHLY and CDR2 is FYNNEI. Trimming removed 6 bases at V and 4 bases at J, with 16 bases between. The CDR3 DNA reads as TGTGCCAGCAGGATGTTAGACCTTTCTTACGAGCAGTACTTC. It specifies CASRMLDLSYEQYF.

The chain recombines TRBV5-4 with TRBJ1-1; no reliable D call. The CDR3 runs to 16 residues. The germline V gene encodes CDR1 SGHNT and CDR2 YYREEE (reference sequence). V dropped 4 bases and J dropped 1 base, with 17 bases sitting between them. The CDR3: CASSARNRLENTEAFF. For the CDR3, the DNA is TGTGCCAGCAGCGCTCGGAACAGACTGGAGAACACTGAAGCTTTCTTT.

This sequence joins TRBV4-2 and TRBJ1-1, with D maybe TRBD1 (5 bases). The germline V gene encodes CDR1 LGHNA and CDR2 YNFKEQ. The CDR3 loop spans 14 amino acids. V was pared by 3 bases and J by 5 bases, with 13 bases between. CDR3 nucleotide sequence: TGTGCCAGCAGCCACCTTTCAGGGAGGACTGAAGCTTTCTTT. Its translation is CASSHLSGRTEAFF.

The V call is TRBV18, the J call TRBJ2-1; TRBD1 aligns across 7 bases. The CDR3 totals 17 residues. Per the germline V gene, CDR1 is KGHSH and CDR2 is LQKENI. The trim removed 0 bases at V and 6 bases at J, leaving 11 bases unmatched. CDR3 amino acids: CASSPPRDSSFVNEQFF. CDR3 nucleotide sequence: TGTGCCAGCTCACCACCAAGGGACAGTAGCTTCGTCAATGAGCAGTTCTTC.

The chain has TRBV27 and TRBJ2-1; the D is unclear. The CDR3 covers 14 residues. The germline V gene has CDR1 MNHEY and CDR2 SMNVEV (reference sequence). Trimming shortened V by 6 bases and J by 5 bases, and 14 bases separated the two germline ends. CDR3 DNA sequence: TGTGCCAGCAGACAACCCGTACTAAACAATGAGCAGTTCTTC. Translated, it gives CASRQPVLNNEQFF.

This chain uses TRBV7-6 with TRBJ2-5; 11 bases are shared with TRBD2. V shed 5 bases, J shed 3 bases, and the junction held 17 bases outside the gene matches. The CDR3 totals 19 residues. Germline V gene sequence: CDR1 SGHVS, CDR2 FNYEAQ. CDR3 nucleotide sequence: TGTGCCAGCAGCCCCCCCTTGACTAGCGGGGAGTCATTTGAAGAGACCCAGTACTTC. Its protein product is CASSPPLTSGESFEETQYF.

V is TRBV2 and J is TRBJ2-5; a possible D gene is TRBD2 (5 bases). The J call may be in error: the DNA end matches TRBJ2-7 better. Per the germline V gene, CDR1 is SNHLY and CDR2 is FYNNEI. The length of the CDR3 is 19 residues. CDR3 protein: CASSEMSGPKAESSYEQYF. The DNA of the CDR3 is TGTGCCAGCAGTGAGATGAGCGGACCGAAGGCTGAGAGCTCCTACGAGCAGTACTTC.

The chain employs TRBV5-1 and TRBJ2-5; a weak D match, TRBD2 (6 bases). Trimming pared 4 bases from V and 0 bases from J, leaving 10 bases between. The length of the CDR3 is 14 residues. The germline CDR1 and CDR2 sequences are SGHRS and YFSETQ. DNA of the CDR3: TGCGCCAGCAGCCCCGGGACTTACCAAGAGACCCAGTACTTC. Its protein is CASSPGTYQETQYF.

This chain joins TRBV20-1 and TRBJ1-2; D is unresolved. Germline V gene data show CDR1 as DFQATT and CDR2 as SNEGSKA (reference sequence). V lost 1 base, J lost 6 bases, and 6 bases lay in between. This CDR3 spans 11 amino acids. CDR3 region: CSARGLHGYTF. As DNA, the CDR3 is TGCAGTGCTAGAGGGCTGCATGGCTACACCTTC.

V gene TRBV7-9 combines with J gene TRBJ2-7, with 9 bases aligning to TRBD2. CDR1 and CDR2 from the germline V gene are SEHNR and FQNEAQ (reference sequence). The V segment lost 5 bases and the J segment 3 bases; nucleotides outside the gene matches: 8. The CDR3 contains 15 residues. The CDR3 DNA follows: TGTGCCAGCAGCCCAAAGGGGACTAGCCTCTACGAGCAGTACTTC. This gives the protein CASSPKGTSLYEQYF.